The subject of this entry is one T cell receptor beta chain. Using immunoSEQ multiplex PCR, the repertoire was profiled, and TCRdb retains in-frame clones only, with some absent. This repertoire shows some 71,000 clones, approximately 97% found once; its top ten account for around 0.22%. These data belong to a study of technical replicates of blood from a few donors. The germline V gene has CDR1 LGHNT and CDR2 FRNRAP. The CDR3 extends over 13 amino acids. V lost 1 base, J lost 4 bases, and 7 bases lay in between. This receptor was identified in a human donor in good health. Source material: T cells isolated from PBMCs. This chain links TRBV12-5 with TRBJ1-2; D remains unclear. The CDR3 region has the DNA TGTGCTAGTGGTTTGGCCCCCGGCTATGGCTACACCTTC. This codes for CASGLAPGYGYTF.